This T cell receptor beta chain was found in a study of cytomegalovirus exposure and HLA in healthy donors. Primers: 60 Vbeta forward and 13 Jbeta reverse. TCRdb's copy holds only in-frame clones and misses some; the assay was immunoSEQ multiplex PCR. The repertoire holds some 200,000 clones, approximately 79% seen once, with 6.3% in the top ten. CDR1 is LGHNT and CDR2 is FRNRAP in the germline V gene. V was cut by 6 bases and J by 6 bases, with 14 bases left in between. The CDR3 has 13 amino acids. This sequence joins TRBV12-5 and TRBJ1-1; possibly TRBD1 for D (6 bases). Sequencing was carried out using PBMCs. This TCR was recovered from a man aged 35 to 55 in good health and CMV-seropositive. This chain's CDR3 is CASGPGQGSEAFF. The CDR3 coding sequence is TGTGCTAGTGGGCCGGGGCAGGGGTCTGAAGCTTTCTTT.